Listed below are T cell receptor beta chains from one sample, sequenced in a study of T cell responses to AZD1222 COVID-19 vaccine. The protocol was immunoSEQ multiplex PCR, while the TCRdb copy is restricted to in-frame clones and leaves out a portion. The sample consists of 110,000 or so clones, roughly 87% of them appearing once. The sequencing used peripheral blood, collected 28 days after the second AZD1222 dose. These TCRs come from an adult who received the AZD1222 COVID-19 vaccine. Both conserved end residues are part of each CDR3. A D gene is named only where the DNA matches it firmly. Size is omitted from some rows. Given values are once, few, many or a class for expanded clones.

v_gene: TRBV28
j_gene: TRBJ2-7
abundance: .
d_gene: TRBD1
CDR3nt: TGTGCCAGCAGTGACCCAAGGGCAGGGGGCGCCGAGCAGTACTTC
CDR3aa: CASSDPRAGGAEQYF

v_gene: TRBV29-1
j_gene: TRBJ2-1
abundance: once
d_gene: TRBD2
CDR3nt: TGCAGCGTTGAAGATTTAGCGGGGCAATACAATGAGCAGTTCTTC
CDR3aa: CSVEDLAGQYNEQFF

v_gene: TRBV18
j_gene: TRBJ1-1
abundance: .
d_gene: .
CDR3nt: TGTGCCAGCTCACCAGGGACGGGGTGGGACACTGAAGCTTTCTTT
CDR3aa: CASSPGTGWDTEAFF

v_gene: TRBV16
j_gene: TRBJ2-7
abundance: .
d_gene: TRBD1
CDR3nt: TGTGCCAGCAGCCCCGCCCGGGACAGGGGGTTACGAGAGCAGTACTTC
CDR3aa: CASSPARDRGLREQYF

v_gene: TRBV19
j_gene: TRBJ2-3
abundance: .
d_gene: TRBD2
CDR3nt: TGTGCCAGTAGTTTCGGGACTAGCGGGAGGTTCACAGATACGCAGTATTTT
CDR3aa: CASSFGTSGRFTDTQYF

v_gene: TRBV9
j_gene: TRBJ2-3
abundance: once
d_gene: .
CDR3nt: TGTGCCAGCAGCGTAGGAGGCGGGGGACAAGATACGCAGTATTTT
CDR3aa: CASSVGGGGQDTQYF

v_gene: TRBV11-2
j_gene: TRBJ2-1
abundance: .
d_gene: TRBD2
CDR3nt: TGTGCCAGCAGTTCCCGGAGCGGGAGGAACCACAATGAGCAGTTCTTC
CDR3aa: CASSSRSGRNHNEQFF

v_gene: TRBV4-1
j_gene: TRBJ2-2
abundance: .
d_gene: .
CDR3nt: TGCGCCAGCAGCCAAGCCCGGGTGGGGCACACCGGGGAGCTGTTTTTT
CDR3aa: CASSQARVGHTGELFF

v_gene: TRBV28
j_gene: TRBJ2-7
abundance: .
d_gene: .
CDR3nt: TGTGCCAGCAGTCCATTTACTGGGACCTACGAGCAGTACTTC
CDR3aa: CASSPFTGTYEQYF

v_gene: TRBV14
j_gene: TRBJ1-2
abundance: .
d_gene: .
CDR3nt: TGTGCCAGCAGCCAAGCTAGCTATGGCTACACCTTC
CDR3aa: CASSQASYGYTF

v_gene: TRBV11-1
j_gene: TRBJ1-1
abundance: .
d_gene: .
CDR3nt: TGTGCCAGCACCCACCGGTCCAGGATAAACACTGAAGCTTTCTTT
CDR3aa: CASTHRSRINTEAFF